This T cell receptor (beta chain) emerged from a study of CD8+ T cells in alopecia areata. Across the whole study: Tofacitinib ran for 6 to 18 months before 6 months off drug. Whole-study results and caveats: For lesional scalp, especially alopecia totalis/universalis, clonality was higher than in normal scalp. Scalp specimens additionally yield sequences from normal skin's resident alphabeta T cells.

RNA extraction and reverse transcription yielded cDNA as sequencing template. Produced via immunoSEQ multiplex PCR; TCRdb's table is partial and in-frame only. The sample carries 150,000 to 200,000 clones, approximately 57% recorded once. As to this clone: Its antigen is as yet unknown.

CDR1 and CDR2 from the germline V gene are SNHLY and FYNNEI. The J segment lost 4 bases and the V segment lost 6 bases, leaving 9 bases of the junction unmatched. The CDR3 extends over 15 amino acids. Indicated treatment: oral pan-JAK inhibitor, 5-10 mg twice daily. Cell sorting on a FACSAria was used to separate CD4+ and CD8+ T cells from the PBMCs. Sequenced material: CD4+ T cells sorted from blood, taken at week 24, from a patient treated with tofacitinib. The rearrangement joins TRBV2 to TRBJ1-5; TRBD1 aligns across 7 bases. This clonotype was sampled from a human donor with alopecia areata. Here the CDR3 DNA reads TGTGCCAGCAGACAGGGGAGTGGGAGAAATCAGCCCCAGCATTTT. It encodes CASRQGSGRNQPQHF. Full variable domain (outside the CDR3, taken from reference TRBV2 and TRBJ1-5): EPEVTQTPSHQVTQMGQEVILRCVPISNHLYFYWYRQILGQKVEFLVSFYNNEISEKSEIFDDQFSVERPDGSNFTLKIRSTKLEDSAMYFCASRQGSGRNQPQHFGDGTRLSIL.